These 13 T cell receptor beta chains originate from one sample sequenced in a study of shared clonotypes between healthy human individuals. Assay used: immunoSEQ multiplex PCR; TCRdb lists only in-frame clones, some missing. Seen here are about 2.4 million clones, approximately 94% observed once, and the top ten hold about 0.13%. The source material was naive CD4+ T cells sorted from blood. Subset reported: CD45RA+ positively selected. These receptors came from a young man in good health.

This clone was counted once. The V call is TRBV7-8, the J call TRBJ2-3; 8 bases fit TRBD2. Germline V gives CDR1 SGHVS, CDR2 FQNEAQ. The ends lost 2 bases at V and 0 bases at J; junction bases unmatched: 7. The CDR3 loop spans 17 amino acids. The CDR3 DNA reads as TGTGCCAGCAGCTTACCCGGGACTAGAAAAAGCACAGATACGCAGTATTTT. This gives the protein CASSLPGTRKSTDTQYF. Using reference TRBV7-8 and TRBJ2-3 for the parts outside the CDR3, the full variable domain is GAGVSQSPRYKVAKRGQDVALRCDPISGHVSLFWYQQALGQGPEFLTYFQNEAQLDKSGLPSDRFFAERPEGSVSTLKIQRTQQEDSAVYLCASSLPGTRKSTDTQYFGPGTRLTVL.

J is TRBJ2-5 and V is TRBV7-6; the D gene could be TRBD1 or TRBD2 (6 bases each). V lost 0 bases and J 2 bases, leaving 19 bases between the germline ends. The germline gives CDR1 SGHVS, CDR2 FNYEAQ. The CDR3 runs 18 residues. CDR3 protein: CASSLALRGQKTQETQYF. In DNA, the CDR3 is TGTGCCAGCAGCTTAGCTCTTCGGGGGCAAAAAACACAAGAGACCCAGTACTTC.

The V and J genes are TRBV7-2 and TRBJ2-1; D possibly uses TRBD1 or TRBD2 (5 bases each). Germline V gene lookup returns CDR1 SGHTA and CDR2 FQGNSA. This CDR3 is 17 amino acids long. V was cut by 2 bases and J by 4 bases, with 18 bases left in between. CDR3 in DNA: TGTGCCAGCAGCTTATTTCCCACTAGTGGGGCATACAATGAGCAGTTCTTC. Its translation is CASSLFPTSGAYNEQFF. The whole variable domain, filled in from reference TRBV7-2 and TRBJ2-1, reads GAGVSQSPSNKVTEKGKDVELRCDPISGHTALYWYRQSLGQGLEFLIYFQGNSAPDKSGLPSDRFSAERTGGSVSTLTIQRTQQEDSAVYLCASSLFPTSGAYNEQFFGPGTRLTVL.

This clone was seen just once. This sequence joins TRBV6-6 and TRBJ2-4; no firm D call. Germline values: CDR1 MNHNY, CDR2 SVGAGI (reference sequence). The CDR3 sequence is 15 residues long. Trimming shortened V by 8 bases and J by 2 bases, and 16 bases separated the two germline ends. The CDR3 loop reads CASEIQGVSKNIQYF. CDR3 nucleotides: TGTGCCAGCGAGATACAAGGAGTGTCCAAAAACATTCAGTACTTC.

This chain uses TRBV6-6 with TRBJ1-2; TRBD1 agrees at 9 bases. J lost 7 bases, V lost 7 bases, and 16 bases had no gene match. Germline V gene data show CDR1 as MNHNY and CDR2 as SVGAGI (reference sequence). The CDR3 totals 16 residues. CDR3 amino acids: CASIFSGGQGVGGYTF. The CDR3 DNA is TGTGCCAGCATCTTTTCGGGGGGACAGGGCGTTGGTGGCTACACCTTC.

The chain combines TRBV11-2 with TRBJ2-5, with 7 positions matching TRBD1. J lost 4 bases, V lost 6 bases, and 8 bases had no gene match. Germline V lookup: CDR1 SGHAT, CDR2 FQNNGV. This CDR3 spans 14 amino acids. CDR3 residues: CASSYYDRVETQYF. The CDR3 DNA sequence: TGTGCCAGCAGTTACTATGACAGGGTAGAGACCCAGTACTTC.

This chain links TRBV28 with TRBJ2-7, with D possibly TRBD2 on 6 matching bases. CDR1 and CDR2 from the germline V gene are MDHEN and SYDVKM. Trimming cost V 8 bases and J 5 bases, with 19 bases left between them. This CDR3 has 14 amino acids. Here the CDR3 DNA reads TGTGCCAGCGGTAGGGTAGGCGGGAAGAACGAGCAGTACTTC. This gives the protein CASGRVGGKNEQYF.

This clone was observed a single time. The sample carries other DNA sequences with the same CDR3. CDR3 coding DNA: TGCGCCAGCAGTGAATCGGGACAGGGCTACGAGCAGTACTTC. It is translated as CASSESGQGYEQYF. The genes are TRBV10-1 and TRBJ2-7; 9 bases line up with TRBD1. The CDR3 consists of 14 residues. Germline assignment: CDR1 WNHNN and CDR2 SYGVQD (reference sequence). V lost 3 bases, J lost 3 bases, and 3 bases stayed unmatched.

Written as DNA, the CDR3 is TGTGCCAGCAGCAACGACAGGGGGAGCAATGAGCAGTTCTTC. It yields the protein CASSNDRGSNEQFF. V is TRBV7-3 and J is TRBJ2-1; TRBD1 aligns across 9 bases. The CDR3 consists of 14 residues. Germline-derived CDR1 and CDR2 are SGHTA and FQGTGA. V was clipped by 5 bases and J by 6 bases; unmatched bases: 5.

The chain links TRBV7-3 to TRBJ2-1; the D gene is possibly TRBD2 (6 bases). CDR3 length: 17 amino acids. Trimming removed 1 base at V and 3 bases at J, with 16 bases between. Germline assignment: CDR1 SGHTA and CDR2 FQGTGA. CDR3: CASSLMGGRGIYNEQFF. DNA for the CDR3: TGTGCCAGCAGCTTAATGGGAGGCCGGGGAATCTACAATGAGCAGTTCTTC.

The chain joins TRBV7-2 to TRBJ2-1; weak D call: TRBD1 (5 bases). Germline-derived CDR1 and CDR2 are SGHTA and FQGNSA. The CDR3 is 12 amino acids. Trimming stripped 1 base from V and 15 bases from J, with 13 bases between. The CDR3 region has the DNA TGTGCCAGCAGCTTAGATGGGGCGAATCCGTTCTTC. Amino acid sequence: CASSLDGANPFF.

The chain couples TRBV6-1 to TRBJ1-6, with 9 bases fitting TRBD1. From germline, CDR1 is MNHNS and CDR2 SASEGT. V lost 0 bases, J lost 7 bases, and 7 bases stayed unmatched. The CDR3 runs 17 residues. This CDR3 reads CASSEARTGANNSPLHF. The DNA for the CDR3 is TGTGCCAGCAGTGAAGCCCGGACAGGGGCGAACAATTCACCCCTCCACTTT.

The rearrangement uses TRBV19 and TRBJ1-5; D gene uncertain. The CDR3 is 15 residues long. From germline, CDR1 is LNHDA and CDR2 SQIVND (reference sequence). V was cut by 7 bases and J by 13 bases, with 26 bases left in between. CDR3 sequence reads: CASTPPRRSAMDQHF. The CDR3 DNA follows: TGTGCCAGTACCCCTCCCCGGCGATCAGCCATGGATCAGCATTTT. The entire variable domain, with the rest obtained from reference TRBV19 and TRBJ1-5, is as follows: DGGITQSPKYLFRKEGQNVTLSCEQNLNHDAMYWYRQDPGQGLRLIYYSQIVNDFQKGDIAEGYSVSREKKESFPLTVTSAQKNPTAFYLCASTPPRRSAMDQHFGDGTRLSIL.